One sample yielded the 10 T cell receptor beta chains listed below, sequenced in a study of shared clonotypes between healthy human individuals. Assay: immunoSEQ multiplex PCR; the TCRdb copy retains only in-frame clones and omits some. The table includes over a million clones, roughly 96% detected once. The sequenced material came from naive CD4+ T cells sorted from blood. Subset noted: CD45RA+ positively selected. The receptors shown here come from a man between 25 and 39 years old in good health.

This chain joins TRBV14 and TRBJ2-1; 9 bases are a match to TRBD1. The CDR3 covers 16 residues. V lost 1 base to trimming and J lost 3 bases; unmatched junction nucleotides: 4. Germline CDR1 is SGHDN and CDR2 is FVKESK. The CDR3 nucleotides are TGTGCCAGCAGCCAAGGACCGGGACAGGGCTACAATGAGCAGTTCTTC. Its protein is CASSQGPGQGYNEQFF.

This clone was detected once. Within the sample, other DNA sequences also encode this same CDR3. The DNA for the CDR3 is TGTGCCAGCAGTGACAGAGAGAACACTGAAGCTTTCTTT. Its protein is CASSDRENTEAFF. The rearrangement uses TRBV2 and TRBJ1-1; no clear D gene. The CDR3 sequence is 13 residues long. Trimming removed 3 bases at V and 1 base at J, with 6 bases between. Germline CDR1 and CDR2: SNHLY and FYNNEI.

The chain links TRBV18 to TRBJ2-1, with D possibly being TRBD1 (5 bases). The CDR3 length is 16 residues. From germline, CDR1 is KGHSH and CDR2 LQKENI. Trimming removed 3 bases from V and 7 bases from J, with 19 bases in between. DNA of the CDR3: TGTGCCAGCTCACCGCTTCTCCCAGGGATCTTGAATGAGCAGTTCTTC. Residues: CASSPLLPGILNEQFF.

The chain employs TRBV5-1 and TRBJ1-1, with a tentative D call TRBD1 (6 bases). Germline lookup yields CDR1 SGHRS and CDR2 YFSETQ. With 7 bases removed from V and 0 bases from J, the gap between germline ends came to 13 bases. CDR3 length: 14 residues. The CDR3 nucleotides read TGCGCCAGCCAGTGGGACATCATGAACACTGAAGCTTTCTTT. This gives the protein CASQWDIMNTEAFF.

The rearrangement links TRBV27 to TRBJ1-2, with D tentatively TRBD1 (6 bases). CDR3 length: 14 amino acids. Trimming shortened V by 3 bases and J by 6 bases, and 14 bases separated the two germline ends. Germline V gene lookup returns CDR1 MNHEY and CDR2 SMNVEV (reference sequence). For the CDR3, the DNA is TGTGCCAGCAGTTTTAGGCCAGGGGTCGATGGCTACACCTTC. Amino acid sequence: CASSFRPGVDGYTF.

The V and J genes are TRBV28 and TRBJ1-3, with 8 nucleotides matching TRBD1. The CDR3 runs 15 residues. The V and J ends lost 3 bases and 4 bases, in that order; junction bases with no gene match: 5. Germline CDR1 is MDHEN and CDR2 is SYDVKM. The CDR3 region has the DNA TGTGCCAGCAGTTTCCAGGGGGCACGGGGAAACACCATATATTTT. It encodes CASSFQGARGNTIYF.

This rearrangement joins TRBV19 to TRBJ2-7, with a tentative D call TRBD1 (6 bases). The ends were cut back, 11 bases at V and 4 bases at J, with 21 bases in the middle. The length of the CDR3 is 14 residues. Germline values: CDR1 LNHDA, CDR2 SQIVND (reference sequence). CDR3 sequence reads: CAPLPTGKGYEQYF. The CDR3 DNA is TGTGCCCCTCTCCCCACAGGGAAAGGGTACGAGCAGTACTTC. Full variable domain (rest looked up from reference TRBV19 and TRBJ2-7): DGGITQSPKYLFRKEGQNVTLSCEQNLNHDAMYWYRQDPGQGLRLIYYSQIVNDFQKGDIAEGYSVSREKKESFPLTVTSAQKNPTAFYLCAPLPTGKGYEQYFGPGTRLTVT.

The V call is TRBV10-2, the J call TRBJ2-3, with TRBD1 identical over 7 bases. CDR1 WSHSY and CDR2 SAAADI come from the germline V gene. V trimming: 6 bases; J trimming: 2 bases; junction bases outside the gene matches: 8. The CDR3 has 15 residues. The chain's CDR3 is CASRAPTGSTDTQYF. CDR3 DNA sequence: TGCGCCAGCAGAGCCCCGACAGGGTCCACAGATACGCAGTATTTT.

The rearrangement links TRBV5-8 to TRBJ2-2; no definite D call. Germline loops: CDR1 SGHTS, CDR2 YDEGEE. This CDR3 region has 11 residues. V gave up 5 bases and J gave up 7 bases, with 6 bases separating them. The CDR3, as DNA: TGTGCCAGCAGTTTCATCGGGGAGCTGTTTTTT. Residues: CASSFIGELFF. Variable domain in full (rest from reference TRBV5-8 and TRBJ2-2): EAGVTQSPTHLIKTRGQQATLRCSPISGHTSVYWYQQALGLGLQFLLWYDEGEERNRGNFPPRFSGRQFPNYSSELNVNALELEDSALYLCASSFIGELFFGEGSRLTVL.

The rearrangement links TRBV14 to TRBJ2-1; D gene uncertain. Looked up from germline, CDR1 is SGHDN and CDR2 is FVKESK. This CDR3 has 12 residues. Between the trimmed V and J ends, which lost 4 bases and 4 bases, there was a span of 5 bases. The CDR3 spells CASSRLYNEQFF. The DNA of the CDR3 is TGTGCCAGCAGCCGTCTATACAATGAGCAGTTCTTC.